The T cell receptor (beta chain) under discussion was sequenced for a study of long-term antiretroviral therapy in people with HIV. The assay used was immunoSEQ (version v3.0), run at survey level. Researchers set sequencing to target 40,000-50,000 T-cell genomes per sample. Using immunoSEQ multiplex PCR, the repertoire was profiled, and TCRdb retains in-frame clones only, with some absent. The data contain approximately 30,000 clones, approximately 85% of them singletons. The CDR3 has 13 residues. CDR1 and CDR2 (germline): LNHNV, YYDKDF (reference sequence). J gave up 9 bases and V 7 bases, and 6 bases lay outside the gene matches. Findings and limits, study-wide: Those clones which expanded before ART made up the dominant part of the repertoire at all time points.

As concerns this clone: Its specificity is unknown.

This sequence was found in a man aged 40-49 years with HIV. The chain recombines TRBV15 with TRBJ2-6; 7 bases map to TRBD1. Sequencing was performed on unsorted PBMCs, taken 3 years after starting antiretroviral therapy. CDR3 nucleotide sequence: TGTGCCACCACCACAGGGGATGGCAACGTCCTGACTTTC. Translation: CATTTGDGNVLTF.